Listed here are 8 T cell receptor beta chains from one sample, sequenced in a study of CD8 T cells in ankylosing spondylitis. Findings of the study overall: Among TCR beta sequences, a motif of several highly homologous variants appeared characteristic of ankylosing spondylitis blood.

TCRdb independently ran MiXCR on the 5' RACE reads; one entry per CDR3 protein. The repertoire has over 600,000 distinct CDR3 sequences, under 20% of them found once; the top ten carry about 20%. These TCRs' antigens remain unknown. The sequenced material came from blood, either unsorted or a sorted T cell fraction (not recorded which). The receptors originated from a male donor with ankylosing spondylitis.

This chain joins TRBV5-1 and TRBJ2-3, with D unclear. The germline gives CDR1 SGHRS, CDR2 YFSETQ. The CDR3 runs 14 residues. Trimming cost V 0 bases and J 1 base, with 6 bases left between them. In DNA, the CDR3 is TGCGCCAGCAGCTTGGCCATCGGCACAGATACGCAGTATTTT. It translates to CASSLAIGTDTQYF.

This rearrangement joins TRBV12-3 or TRBV12-4 to TRBJ2-1; tentatively, D is TRBD2 (6 bases). V shed 6 bases and J shed 6 bases, with 15 bases lying between them. This CDR3 is 14 amino acids long. CDR3 nucleotides: TGTGCCAGCAGCCGGGGGTCTTCGGGCAATGAGCAGTTCTTC. It codes for CASSRGSSGNEQFF.

Many counts were recorded for this clonotype. The chain couples TRBV6-1 to TRBJ2-3; 11 bases align to TRBD2. CDR1 is MNHNS and CDR2 is SASEGT in the germline V gene. V shed 9 bases and J 4 bases; nucleotides not matched to a gene: 3. This CDR3 spans 13 amino acids. Here the CDR3 DNA reads TGTGCCAGTAGCGGGAGGGCCCCAGATACGCAGTATTTT. Encoded protein: CASSGRAPDTQYF.

This clonotype was counted a few times. This rearrangement joins TRBV11-2 to TRBJ1-2; 8 nucleotides agree with TRBD1. Germline loops: CDR1 SGHAT, CDR2 FQNNGV. V trimming: 4 bases; J trimming: 8 bases; junction bases outside the gene matches: 18. CDR3 length: 17 residues. The CDR3 region has the DNA TGTGCCAGCAGCTCCACGCGGACAGGGTTGGAATCATTGGGCTACACCTTC. This encodes CASSSTRTGLESLGYTF.

This chain joins TRBV25-1 and TRBJ1-6; TRBD1 agrees at 9 bases. Germline loops: CDR1 MGHDK, CDR2 SYGVNS. This CDR3 comprises 15 residues. The trim removed 6 bases at V and 5 bases at J, leaving 5 bases unmatched. This chain's CDR3 is CASSPRDRDNSPLHF. CDR3 coding DNA: TGTGCCAGCAGCCCCCGGGACAGGGATAATTCACCCCTCCACTTT. The full variable domain, with the rest looked up from reference TRBV25-1 and TRBJ1-6, is EADIYQTPRYLVIGTGKKITLECSQTMGHDKMYWYQQDPGMELHLIHYSYGVNSTEKGDLSSESTVSRIRTEHFPLTLESARPSHTSQYLCASSPRDRDNSPLHFGNGTRLTVT.

This clonotype was counted ten times or more. The chain has TRBV29-1 and TRBJ2-5; D is ambiguous. Per germline, CDR1 SQVTM and CDR2 ANQGSEA. V shed 3 bases and J shed 4 bases, with 12 bases lying between them. CDR3 length: 13 amino acids. CDR3 coding DNA: TGCAGCGTTGACGGGTTCAACGGAGAGACCCAGTACTTC. It encodes CSVDGFNGETQYF.

This clonotype turned up a few times. The chain uses TRBV7-9 and TRBJ2-7; 8 bases match TRBD1. The CDR3 extends over 15 amino acids. The V segment lost 5 bases and the J segment 4 bases; nucleotides outside the gene matches: 10. The germline gives CDR1 SEHNR, CDR2 FQNEAQ (reference sequence). The CDR3 sequence: CASSGGQGSGYEQYF. The DNA of the CDR3 is TGTGCCAGCAGCGGTGGACAGGGTTCCGGATACGAGCAGTACTTC.

The rearrangement joins TRBV4-1 to TRBJ1-5; D is unclear. Germline lookup yields CDR1 MGHRA and CDR2 YSYEKL. The CDR3 extends over 13 amino acids. V lost 6 bases to trimming and J lost 6 bases, with 12 bases between them. Here the CDR3 reads CASSIEGFQPQHF. The CDR3 bases are TGCGCCAGCAGTATCGAAGGGTTTCAGCCCCAGCATTTT.